Below are 23 T cell receptor beta chains sequenced from a single sample in a study of cytomegalovirus exposure and HLA in healthy donors. The PCR had 60 Vbeta and 13 Jbeta primers. This table comes from immunoSEQ multiplex PCR, and its TCRdb copy is limited to in-frame clones, with some not included. This sample has 150,000 to 200,000 clones, with roughly 79% found just once. Sample: PBMCs. These receptors were obtained from a middle-aged man in good health and CMV-seropositive.

Written as DNA, the CDR3 is TGTGCCAGCAACGACCAGGTGACTCAGCCCCAGCATTTT. It encodes CASNDQVTQPQHF. The chain is built from TRBV28 and TRBJ1-5; no firm D call. This CDR3 has 13 amino acids. V was trimmed by 7 bases and J by 6 bases, leaving 13 bases between them. The germline CDR1 and CDR2 sequences are MDHEN and SYDVKM.

This clone has a single count. V gene TRBV18 combines with J gene TRBJ2-7; D is perhaps TRBD1 (6 bases). From germline, CDR1 is KGHSH and CDR2 LQKENI. The CDR3 loop spans 13 amino acids. Trimming removed 5 bases at V and 3 bases at J, with 11 bases between. CDR3 amino acids: CASSWTDSYEQYF. The CDR3 DNA reads TGTGCCAGCTCATGGACGGACAGCTACGAGCAGTACTTC.

With regard to this clone: This CDR3 is also generated by other DNA sequences in the sample. The J gene is TRBJ1-4, the V gene TRBV28, with a weak D call TRBD1 (6 bases). The CDR3 has 15 residues. Germline lookup yields CDR1 MDHEN and CDR2 SYDVKM. Trimming stripped 6 bases from V and 4 bases from J, with 15 bases between. CDR3 loop: CASSQQGLVNEKLFF. The CDR3 DNA reads TGTGCCAGCAGCCAGCAGGGGCTAGTTAATGAAAAACTGTTTTTT.

The chain links TRBV27 to TRBJ2-1; TRBD1 is a possible D gene (6 bases). Germline assignment: CDR1 MNHEY and CDR2 SMNVEV (reference sequence). This CDR3 is built from 15 residues. V dropped 6 bases and J dropped 8 bases, with 20 bases sitting between them. The CDR3 is CASSTKATGRDEQFF. The DNA of the CDR3 is TGTGCCAGCAGCACAAAGGCGACAGGCCGCGATGAGCAGTTCTTC.

The V gene is TRBV19, the J gene TRBJ2-6, with TRBD1 as a possible D gene (5 bases). The germline V and J ends were trimmed by 7 bases and 0 bases, with 7 bases remaining between them. The CDR3 is 14 amino acids. Germline V gene data show CDR1 as LNHDA and CDR2 as SQIVND (reference sequence). The CDR3 coding sequence is TGTGCCAGTATCCAGGGCTCTGGGGCCAACGTCCTGACTTTC. Its translation: CASIQGSGANVLTF.

This clone has only a few counts. The junction differs from germline at one of its ends, possibly a read error. This chain connects TRBV5-1 to TRBJ2-5; 8 bases line up with TRBD1. In germline, CDR1 is SGHRS, CDR2 YFSETQ. This CDR3 spans 14 amino acids. CDR3 DNA: TGTGCCAGCAGCGTGACAGGGGCGAGGGAGACCCAGTACTTC. Amino acids: CASSVTGARETQYF.

Points on this clone: The sample contains more than one DNA sequence encoding this CDR3. V usage is TRBV15 and J usage is TRBJ2-7; TRBD1 might be the D (5 bases). Between the trimmed V and J ends, which lost 0 bases and 3 bases, there was a span of 9 bases. Germline V gives CDR1 LNHNV, CDR2 YYDKDF (reference sequence). The CDR3 extends over 14 amino acids. The CDR3: CATSRDRGRYEQYF. CDR3 nucleotides: TGTGCCACCAGCAGAGATAGGGGCCGCTACGAGCAGTACTTC.

The CDR3: CASKGAPGDYGYTF. The CDR3 bases are TGTGCCAGCAAGGGGGCCCCCGGCGACTATGGCTACACCTTC. The genes are TRBV28 and TRBJ1-2, with TRBD1 matching over 7 bases. This CDR3 has 14 amino acids. J gave up 3 bases and V 7 bases, and 8 bases lay outside the gene matches. The germline gives CDR1 MDHEN, CDR2 SYDVKM.

The rearrangement uses TRBV19 and TRBJ2-2; TRBD2 is a possible D gene (6 bases). V shed 6 bases and J shed 1 base, with 18 bases lying between them. Per the germline V gene, CDR1 is LNHDA and CDR2 is SQIVND (reference sequence). The CDR3 runs to 17 residues. The CDR3, as DNA: TGTGCCAGTAGGCGGAGGGATTCCCACCTGAACACCGGGGAGCTGTTTTTT. It translates to CASRRRDSHLNTGELFF.

The chain uses TRBV29-1 and TRBJ2-3, with D unclear. The CDR3 has 13 residues. V lost 5 bases, J lost 2 bases, and 11 bases lay in between. Germline values: CDR1 SQVTM, CDR2 ANQGSEA. CDR3 amino acids: CSVFVDSTDTQYF. DNA of the CDR3: TGCAGCGTTTTCGTTGACTCCACAGATACGCAGTATTTT.

This clone was recorded once. The J gene is TRBJ1-1, the V gene TRBV27, with D uncertain. The CDR3 has 13 residues. V was cut by 6 bases and J by 4 bases, with 12 bases left in between. Germline V gene data show CDR1 as MNHEY and CDR2 as SMNVEV (reference sequence). The CDR3 reads CASRSHQATEAFF. The DNA of the CDR3 is TGTGCCAGCAGATCCCATCAGGCCACTGAAGCTTTCTTT.

This sequence joins TRBV10-2 and TRBJ2-5, with TRBD1 matching over 7 bases. The J call may be in error: the DNA end matches TRBJ2-7 better. CDR1 is WSHSY, CDR2 SAAADI, per germline. There are 13 residues in the CDR3. The CDR3 is CASSDQGAYEQYF. CDR3 DNA sequence: TGCGCCAGCAGTGACCAGGGGGCCTACGAGCAGTACTTC.

V is TRBV5-1 and J is TRBJ2-5, with D possibly matching TRBD2 (6 bases). V lost 5 bases and J 4 bases, leaving 12 bases between the germline ends. Germline CDR1 reads SGHRS; CDR2 reads YFSETQ. The CDR3 is 13 residues long. CDR3 bases: TGCGCCAGCAGTTTGACCGGGGGAGAGACCCAGTACTTC. This translates into CASSLTGGETQYF. The entire variable domain, with the rest obtained from reference TRBV5-1 and TRBJ2-5, is as follows: KAGVTQTPRYLIKTRGQQVTLSCSPISGHRSVSWYQQTPGQGLQFLFEYFSETQRNKGNFPGRFSGRQFSNSRSEMNVSTLELGDSALYLCASSLTGGETQYFGPGTRLLVL.

This clone appeared a few times. The chain uses TRBV15 and TRBJ2-3; tentatively, D is TRBD2 (6 bases). CDR1 and CDR2 from the germline V gene are LNHNV and YYDKDF (reference sequence). The CDR3 sequence is 15 residues long. V lost 1 base, J lost 0 bases, and 8 bases lay in between. Here the CDR3 reads CATSRVRGSTDTQYF. CDR3 DNA sequence: TGTGCCACCAGCAGAGTGCGGGGTAGCACAGATACGCAGTATTTT.

The chain joins TRBV5-1 to TRBJ2-5; 7 bases are a match to TRBD2. This CDR3 is built from 13 residues. In germline, CDR1 is SGHRS, CDR2 YFSETQ. V lost 4 bases and J lost 9; bases outside the gene matches: 9. This CDR3 is CASSLSGVGAQYF. The CDR3 DNA reads TGCGCCAGCAGCCTCAGCGGGGTCGGGGCCCAGTACTTC.

V and J are TRBV11-3 and TRBJ2-7, with D possibly TRBD2 on 5 matching bases. Germline assignment: CDR1 SGHNT and CDR2 YENEEA. V lost 0 bases and J lost 5, with 14 bases in between. CDR3 length: 15 amino acids. In nucleotides, the CDR3 is TGTGCCAGCAGCTTAGAATTCGGGGTCTGGCACGAGCAGTACTTC. Translated, it gives CASSLEFGVWHEQYF.

The V call is TRBV30, the J call TRBJ2-3, with D possibly TRBD2 on 6 matching bases. The CDR3 loop spans 14 amino acids. Trimming pared 1 base from V and 6 bases from J, leaving 14 bases between. CDR1 is GTSNPN and CDR2 is SVGIG in the germline V gene (reference sequence). The CDR3 DNA reads as TGTGCCTGGAGTGCTTCTAGCGCTTGGGATACGCAGTATTTT. This translates into CAWSASSAWDTQYF.

The chain recombines TRBV11-3 with TRBJ2-7, with 13 positions matching TRBD2. The CDR3 sequence is 14 residues long. Trimming removed 5 bases from V and 6 bases from J; junction bases left unmatched: 4. Germline V lookup: CDR1 SGHNT, CDR2 YENEEA. The CDR3 reads CASSAGLAGSEQYF. DNA of the CDR3: TGTGCCAGCAGCGCGGGACTAGCGGGAAGCGAGCAGTACTTC.

This sequence joins TRBV7-3 and TRBJ2-3, with 9 bases that match TRBD2. The germline V gene encodes CDR1 SGHTA and CDR2 FQGTGA. V dropped 4 bases and J dropped 2; count of bases not matched to a gene: 7. The CDR3 loop spans 16 amino acids. The CDR3 coding sequence is TGTGCCAGCAGCTCTGGGACTAGCAGACCCACAGATACGCAGTATTTT. Amino acid sequence: CASSSGTSRPTDTQYF.

This rearrangement joins TRBV2 to TRBJ2-5; 14 bases are shared with TRBD2. The length of the CDR3 is 17 residues. V was clipped by 4 bases and J by 3 bases; unmatched bases: 7. The V gene's germline CDR1 is SNHLY and CDR2 FYNNEI. The CDR3 DNA is TGTGCCAGCAGTGGAACCGGGACTAGCGGGAGAGAAGAGACCCAGTACTTC. It specifies CASSGTGTSGREETQYF.

The chain has TRBV6-1 and TRBJ1-5; 9 nucleotides line up with TRBD1. There are 14 residues in the CDR3. Per germline, CDR1 MNHNS and CDR2 SASEGT. Trimming took 7 bases from V and 7 from J; bases not matched to a gene: 8. The CDR3 loop reads CASTEQGAGQPQHF. CDR3 nucleotides: TGTGCCAGCACCGAACAGGGGGCAGGACAGCCCCAGCATTTT.

V and J are TRBV5-1 and TRBJ1-2; D gene unclear. Trimming cost V 5 bases and J 4 bases, with 15 bases left between them. The CDR3 consists of 14 residues. Germline lookup yields CDR1 SGHRS and CDR2 YFSETQ. The CDR3 DNA follows: TGCGCCAGCAGTCCTGCAGAGGCCCCCTATGGCTACACCTTC. It specifies CASSPAEAPYGYTF.

This clone was recorded only once. This chain connects TRBV9 to TRBJ1-1; D is undetermined. Trimming left V 3 bases short and J 3 bases short, with 12 bases between. This CDR3 contains 14 residues. CDR1 and CDR2 (germline): SGDLS, YYNGEE. CDR3 DNA sequence: TGTGCCAGCAGCGCCCGCGCGGAGGACACTGAAGCTTTCTTT. Residues: CASSARAEDTEAFF.